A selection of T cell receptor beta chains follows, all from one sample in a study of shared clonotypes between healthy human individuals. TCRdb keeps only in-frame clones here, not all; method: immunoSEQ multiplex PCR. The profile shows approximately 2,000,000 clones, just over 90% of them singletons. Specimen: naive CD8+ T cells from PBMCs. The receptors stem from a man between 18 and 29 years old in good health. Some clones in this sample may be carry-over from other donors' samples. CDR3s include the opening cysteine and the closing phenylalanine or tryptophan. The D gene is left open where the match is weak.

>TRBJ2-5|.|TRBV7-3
CASSLIGVEGETQYF
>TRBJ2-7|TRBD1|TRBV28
CASSPARQGSYEQYF
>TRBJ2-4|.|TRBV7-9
CASSSPFSGENIQYF
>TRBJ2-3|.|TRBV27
CASSPRTTSGGPDTQYF
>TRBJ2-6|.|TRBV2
CASTQGVTVGANVLTF
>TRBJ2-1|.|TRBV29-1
CSVEAGTGSEQFF
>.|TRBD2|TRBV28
CASSVGTSVNEQYF
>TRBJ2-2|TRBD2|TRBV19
CASSSGSEDTGELFF
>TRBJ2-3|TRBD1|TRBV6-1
CASSEEDRSSTDTQYF
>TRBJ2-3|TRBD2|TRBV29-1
CSVAGPAGESTDTQYF
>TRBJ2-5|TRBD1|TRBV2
CARQDRGWETQYF
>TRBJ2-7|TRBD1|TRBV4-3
CASSQDRGTGVYEQYF
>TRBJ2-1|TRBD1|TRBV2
CASSSRGQGAMDNEQFF